A selection of T cell receptor beta chains follows, all from one sample in a study of blood T cell repertoires in COVID-19. Sequenced by immunoSEQ multiplex PCR; TCRdb stores in-frame clones only, minus some. In the table there are about 200,000 clones, 82% of which are singletons. The sample was peripheral blood. The receptor set was obtained from a woman between 40 and 55 years old with acute or convalescent COVID-19. CDR3s include the opening cysteine and the closing phenylalanine or tryptophan. D genes are given only for firm matches. Clone size is given for some rows only: seen once, a few or many times, or a class if the clone is expanded.

j_call	clone_size	v_call	d_call	cdr3_aa	cdr3_nt
TRBJ2-6	.	TRBV6-7	.	CASGGTVPHSGANVLTF	TGTGCCAGCGGGGGGACAGTACCTCACTCTGGGGCCAACGTCCTGACTTTC
TRBJ1-1	.	TRBV19	.	CASREGQGVTEAFF	TGTGCCAGTAGGGAGGGGCAGGGAGTCACTGAAGCTTTCTTT
TRBJ1-2	few	TRBV20-1	.	CSARPTETDTF	TGCAGTGCTAGGCCGACTGAGACGGACACCTTC
TRBJ2-2	once	TRBV7-6	.	CASSLRQGLTGELFF	TGTGCCAGCAGCTTACGGCAGGGACTCACCGGGGAGCTGTTTTTT
TRBJ2-1	.	TRBV28	.	CASSSVRLGSLYEQFF	TGTGCCAGCAGTTCCGTTCGACTAGGAAGTTTATATGAGCAGTTCTTC
TRBJ1-5	.	TRBV6-2/TRBV6-3	TRBD1	CASSYLTGGGNQPQHF	TGTGCCAGCAGTTACCTGACAGGGGGCGGAAATCAGCCCCAGCATTTT
TRBJ2-3	.	TRBV27	.	CASSFGVGTDTQYF	TGTGCCAGCAGTTTCGGGGTGGGCACAGATACGCAGTATTTT
TRBJ2-7	.	TRBV29-1	TRBD2	CSVVRAGDTKQYF	TGCAGCGTTGTGCGGGCGGGAGATACGAAGCAGTACTTC
TRBJ2-7	.	TRBV7-2	.	CASSSDTFGIYEQYF	TGTGCCAGCAGCTCGGACACGTTCGGTATCTACGAGCAGTACTTC
TRBJ2-5	.	TRBV7-9	TRBD1	CASSPRDRGEETQYF	TGTGCCAGCAGCCCGCGGGACAGGGGTGAAGAGACCCAGTACTTC
TRBJ2-7	.	TRBV4-3	.	CASDPRRVFYEQYF	TGCGCCAGCGACCCCCGCCGGGTGTTCTACGAGCAGTACTTC
TRBJ2-7	once	TRBV5-1	TRBD2	CASSLTLAGGAYEQYF	TGCGCCAGCAGCTTAACCCTAGCGGGGGGAGCCTACGAGCAGTACTTC
TRBJ2-1	.	TRBV5-1	TRBD2	CASSLVLAGEDEQFF	TGCGCCAGCAGCTTGGTCCTAGCGGGGGAGGATGAGCAGTTCTTC
TRBJ2-3	few	TRBV27	.	CASRSSDTDTQYF	TGTGCCAGCAGGAGTAGCGACACAGATACGCAGTATTTT
TRBJ2-7	.	TRBV5-1	TRBD1	CASSLSGQESSYEQYF	TGCGCCAGCAGCTTGTCGGGACAGGAGAGCTCCTACGAGCAGTACTTC
TRBJ2-3	.	TRBV6-4	.	CASSGGSTDTQYF	TGTGCCAGCAGTGGAGGGAGCACAGATACGCAGTATTTT